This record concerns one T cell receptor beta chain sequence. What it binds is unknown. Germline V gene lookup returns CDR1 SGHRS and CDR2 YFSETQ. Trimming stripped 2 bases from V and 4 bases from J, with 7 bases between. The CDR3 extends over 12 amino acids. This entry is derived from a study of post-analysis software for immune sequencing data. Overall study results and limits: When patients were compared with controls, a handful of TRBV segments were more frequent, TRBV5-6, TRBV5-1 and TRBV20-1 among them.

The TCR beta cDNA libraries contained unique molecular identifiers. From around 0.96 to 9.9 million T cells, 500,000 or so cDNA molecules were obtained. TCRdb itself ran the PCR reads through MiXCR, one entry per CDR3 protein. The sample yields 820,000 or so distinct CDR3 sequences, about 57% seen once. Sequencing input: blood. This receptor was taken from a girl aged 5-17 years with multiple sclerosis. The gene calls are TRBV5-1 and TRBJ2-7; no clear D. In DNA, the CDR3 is TGCGCCAGCAGCTTCGATGCGTACGAGCAGTACTTC. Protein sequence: CASSFDAYEQYF.